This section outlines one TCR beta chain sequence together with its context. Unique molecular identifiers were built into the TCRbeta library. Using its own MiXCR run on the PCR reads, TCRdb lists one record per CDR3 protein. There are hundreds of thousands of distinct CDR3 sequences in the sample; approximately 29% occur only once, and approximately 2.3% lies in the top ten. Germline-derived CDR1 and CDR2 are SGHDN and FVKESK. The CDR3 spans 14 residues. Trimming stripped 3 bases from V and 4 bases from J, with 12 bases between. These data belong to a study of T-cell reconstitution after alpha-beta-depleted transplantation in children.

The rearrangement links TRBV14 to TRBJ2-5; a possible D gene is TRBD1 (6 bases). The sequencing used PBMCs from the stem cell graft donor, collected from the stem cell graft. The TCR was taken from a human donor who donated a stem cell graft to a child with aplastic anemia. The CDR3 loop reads CASSHITRGETQYF. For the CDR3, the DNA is TGTGCCAGCAGCCATATTACCAGGGGAGAGACCCAGTACTTC.